The clone carrying this TCR beta chain was detected ten times or more. The CDR3 is 13 residues long. J gave up 3 bases and V 5 bases, and 7 bases lay outside the gene matches. The germline gives CDR1 SQVTM, CDR2 ANQGSEA. The data stem from a study of T-cell reconstitution after alpha-beta-depleted transplantation in children. Unique molecular identifiers featured in how the TCRbeta library was prepared. TCRdb re-called the PCR reads through MiXCR, storing one row per CDR3 protein. The sample includes approximately 270,000 distinct CDR3 sequences, 9.9% of them seen just once. The sample here was PBMCs from the stem cell graft donor, taken from the stem cell graft. The clonotype was recovered from a human donor who donated a stem cell graft to a child with SCID. The chain is built from TRBV29-1 and TRBJ2-7; 7 bases line up with TRBD1. In nucleotides, the CDR3 is TGCAGCGTTTTAACCGGGACAGACTACGAGCAGTACTTC. This sequence encodes CSVLTGTDYEQYF.